The table lists the clone carrying this T cell receptor (beta chain) with a few counts. V was trimmed by 0 bases and J by 3 bases, leaving 7 bases between them. This CDR3 is 14 amino acids long. CDR1 is SGHDT, CDR2 YYEEEE, per germline. The source of the sample is a study of cytomegalovirus exposure and HLA in healthy donors. Primers included in the PCR were 60 Vbeta and 13 Jbeta primers. Generated by immunoSEQ multiplex PCR, the TCRdb table keeps only in-frame clones and is missing some. The table has 180,000 or so clones, 82% seen once. The TCR sequence derives from a male donor in good health and CMV-seronegative. The sample consisted of PBMCs. The genes are TRBV5-6 and TRBJ1-5; D is ambiguous. CDR3 nucleotides: TGTGCCAGCAGCTTGGGACATACCAATCAGCCCCAGCATTTT. It is translated as CASSLGHTNQPQHF.